This T cell receptor (beta chain) was obtained from a study of T cell changes during pregnancy in multiple sclerosis. The protocol was immunoSEQ multiplex PCR, while the TCRdb copy is restricted to in-frame clones and leaves out a portion. This table has roughly 110,000 clones, 90% to 95% appearing once. Trimming took off 6 bases at V and 8 bases at J, with 18 bases between the two ends. This CDR3 contains 13 residues. Germline CDR1 SQVTM, CDR2 ANQGSEA. This receptor was taken from a female donor with multiple sclerosis, enrolled in a pregnancy study. Sample: peripheral blood, taken in the third trimester of pregnancy. The chain employs TRBV29-1 and TRBJ2-3; D is perhaps TRBD1 (6 bases). The chain's CDR3 is CSVVQGRSRTQYF. CDR3 in DNA: TGCAGCGTCGTACAGGGTAGGAGTCGTACGCAGTATTTT.